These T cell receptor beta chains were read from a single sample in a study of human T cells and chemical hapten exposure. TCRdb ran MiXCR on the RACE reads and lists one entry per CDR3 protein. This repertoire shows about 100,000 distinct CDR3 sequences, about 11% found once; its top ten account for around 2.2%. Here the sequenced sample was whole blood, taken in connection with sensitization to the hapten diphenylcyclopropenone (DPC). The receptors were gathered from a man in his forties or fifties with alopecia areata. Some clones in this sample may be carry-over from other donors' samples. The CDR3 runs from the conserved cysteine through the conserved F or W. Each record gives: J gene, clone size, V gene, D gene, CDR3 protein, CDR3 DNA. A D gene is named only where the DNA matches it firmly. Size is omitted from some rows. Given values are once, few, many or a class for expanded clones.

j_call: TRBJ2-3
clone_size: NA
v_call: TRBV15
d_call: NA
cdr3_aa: CATSESRDTQYF
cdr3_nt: TGTGCCACCAGTGAAAGCCGAGATACGCAGTATTTT

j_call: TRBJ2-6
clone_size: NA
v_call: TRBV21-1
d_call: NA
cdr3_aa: CASSKQENITRGANVLTF
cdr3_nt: TGTGCCAGCAGCAAGCAAGAGAATATAACGAGGGGGGCCAACGTCCTGACTTTC

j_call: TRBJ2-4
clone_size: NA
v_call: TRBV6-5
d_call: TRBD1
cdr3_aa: CATQGVKNIQYF
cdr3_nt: TGTGCCACCCAGGGGGTCAAAAACATTCAGTACTTC

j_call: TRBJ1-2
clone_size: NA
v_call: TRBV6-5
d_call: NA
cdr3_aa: CASTSGLSRGYTF
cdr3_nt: TGTGCCAGCACATCAGGATTATCGCGAGGCTACACCTTC

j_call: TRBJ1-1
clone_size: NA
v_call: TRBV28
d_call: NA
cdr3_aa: CASSLTDGAMNTEAFF
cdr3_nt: TGTGCCAGCAGTCTTACTGACGGCGCCATGAACACTGAAGCTTTCTTT

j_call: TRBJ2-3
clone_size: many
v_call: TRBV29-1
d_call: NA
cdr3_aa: CSVQTGLFNTDTQYF
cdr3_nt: TGCAGCGTCCAAACAGGCTTATTTAACACAGATACGCAGTATTTT

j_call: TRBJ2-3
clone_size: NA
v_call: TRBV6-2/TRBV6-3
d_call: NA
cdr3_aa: CASSQPAGSDTDTQYF
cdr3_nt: TGTGCCAGCAGCCAGCCGGCCGGCAGCGACACAGATACGCAGTATTTT

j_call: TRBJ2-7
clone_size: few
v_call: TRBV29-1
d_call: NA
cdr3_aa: CSVDSQTGSYEQYF
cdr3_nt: TGCAGCGTAGACTCGCAGACAGGCTCCTACGAGCAGTACTTC

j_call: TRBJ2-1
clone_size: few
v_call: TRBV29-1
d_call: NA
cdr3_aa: CSVGQTSDFGSYNEQFF
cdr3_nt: TGCAGCGTTGGACAGACTTCGGATTTTGGCTCCTACAATGAGCAGTTCTTC

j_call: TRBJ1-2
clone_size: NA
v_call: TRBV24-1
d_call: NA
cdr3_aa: CATSVKPNYGYTF
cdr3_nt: TGTGCCACCAGTGTTAAACCGAACTATGGCTACACCTTC

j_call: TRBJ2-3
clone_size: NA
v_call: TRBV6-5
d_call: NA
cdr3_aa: CASNNPDTVVSF
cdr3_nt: TGTGCCAGCAACAACCCGGACACCGTCGTCTCTTTT

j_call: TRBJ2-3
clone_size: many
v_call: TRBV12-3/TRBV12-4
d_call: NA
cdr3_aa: CASSLQGADTQYF
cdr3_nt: TGTGCCAGCAGTTTGCAAGGGGCAGATACGCAGTATTTT

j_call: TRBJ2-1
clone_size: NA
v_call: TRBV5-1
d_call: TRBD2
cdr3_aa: CASSLGLAGHSSYNEQFF
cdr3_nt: TGCGCCAGCAGCTTAGGCCTAGCGGGGCACAGCTCCTACAATGAGCAGTTCTTC

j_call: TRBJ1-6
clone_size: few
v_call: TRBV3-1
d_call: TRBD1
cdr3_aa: CASGDRVGSPLHF
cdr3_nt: TGTGCCAGCGGCGACAGGGTCGGCTCACCCCTCCACTTT

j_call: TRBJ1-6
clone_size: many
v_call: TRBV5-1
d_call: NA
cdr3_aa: CASSLAAGENSPLHF
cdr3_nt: TGCGCCAGCAGCTTGGCGGCAGGGGAGAATTCACCCCTCCACTTT

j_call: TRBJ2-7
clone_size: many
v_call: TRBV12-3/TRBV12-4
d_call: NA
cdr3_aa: CASSFRRAREQYF
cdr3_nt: TGTGCCAGCAGTTTTCGCAGGGCACGCGAGCAGTACTTC

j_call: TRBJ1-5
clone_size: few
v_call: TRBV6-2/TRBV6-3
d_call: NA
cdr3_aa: CASSYLPSSNQPQHF
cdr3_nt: TGTGCCAGCAGTTACCTTCCCAGTAGCAATCAGCCCCAGCATTTT

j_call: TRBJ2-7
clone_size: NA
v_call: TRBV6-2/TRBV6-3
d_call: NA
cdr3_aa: CASSPLPATGLTGQQYF
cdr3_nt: TGTGCCAGCAGTCCGCTCCCGGCTACTGGACTAACCGGGCAGCAGTACTTC

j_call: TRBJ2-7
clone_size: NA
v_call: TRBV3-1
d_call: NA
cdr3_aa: CASSQGGYEQYF
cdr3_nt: TGTGCCAGCAGCCAAGGCGGCTACGAGCAGTACTTC

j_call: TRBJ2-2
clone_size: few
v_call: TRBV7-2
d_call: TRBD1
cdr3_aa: CASSLHPPGQGAAGELFF
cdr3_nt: TGTGCCAGCAGTCTCCATCCGCCGGGACAGGGAGCGGCCGGGGAGCTGTTTTTT

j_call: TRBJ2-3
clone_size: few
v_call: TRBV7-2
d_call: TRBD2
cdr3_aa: CASSLGGLAGVFADTQYF
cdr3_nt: TGTGCCAGCAGCTTAGGAGGACTAGCGGGAGTTTTTGCAGATACGCAGTATTTT

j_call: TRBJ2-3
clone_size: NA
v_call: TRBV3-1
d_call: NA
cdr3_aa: CASSQHRIYTQYF
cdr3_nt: TGTGCCAGCAGCCAACACAGGATATATACGCAGTATTTT

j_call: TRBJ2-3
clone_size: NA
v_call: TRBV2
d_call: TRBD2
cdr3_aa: CASSGLAFSTDTQYF
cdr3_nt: TGTGCCAGCAGCGGACTAGCGTTTAGCACAGATACGCAGTATTTT